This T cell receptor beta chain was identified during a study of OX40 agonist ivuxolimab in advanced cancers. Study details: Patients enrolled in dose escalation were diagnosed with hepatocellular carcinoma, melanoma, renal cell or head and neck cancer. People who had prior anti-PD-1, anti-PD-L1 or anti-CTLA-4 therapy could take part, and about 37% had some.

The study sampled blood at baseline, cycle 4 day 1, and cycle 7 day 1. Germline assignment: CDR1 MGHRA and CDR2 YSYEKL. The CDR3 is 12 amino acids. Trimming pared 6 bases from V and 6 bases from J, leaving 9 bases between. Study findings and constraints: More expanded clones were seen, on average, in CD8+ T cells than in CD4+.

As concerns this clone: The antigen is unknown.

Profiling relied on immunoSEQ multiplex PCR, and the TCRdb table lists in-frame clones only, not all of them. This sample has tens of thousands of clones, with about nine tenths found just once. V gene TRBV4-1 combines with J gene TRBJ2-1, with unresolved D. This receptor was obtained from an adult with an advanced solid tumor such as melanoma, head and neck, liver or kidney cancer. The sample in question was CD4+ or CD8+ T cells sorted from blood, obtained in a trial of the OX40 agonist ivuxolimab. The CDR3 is CASRHRANEQFF. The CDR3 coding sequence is TGCGCCAGCAGACACCGGGCCAATGAGCAGTTCTTC.